The 5 T cell receptor beta chains given below trace back to one sample, sequenced in a study of cytomegalovirus exposure and HLA in healthy donors (dated by TCRdb to about 2017). Library generation was performed with the immunoSEQ multiplex PCR assay. For the multiplex PCR, a mixture combining 60 forward primers for TCR Vbeta segments and 13 reverse primers for TCR Jbeta segments was used. Here the immuneACCESS table is served through TCRdb, limited to in-frame sequences with V and J called. Missing clones are a known gap in these copies; in checked studies unresolved V genes cover under half, and the rest lacks a known reason. This sample holds about 97,000 clones; under 85% were observed only once. The top ten clones comprise around 4.4% of the sample. Sequenced material: PBMCs. The receptors were gathered from a middle-aged man in good health and CMV-seronegative.

This chain links TRBV30 with TRBJ1-5; D possibly corresponds to TRBD1 (5 bases). V gave up 2 bases and J gave up 3 bases, with 17 bases separating them. The CDR3 runs to 16 residues. Germline lookup yields CDR1 GTSNPN and CDR2 SVGIG (reference sequence). CDR3 in DNA: TGTGCCTGGAGTAAAACGGGACGGAGGGACAATCAGCCCCAGCATTTT. Its protein product is CAWSKTGRRDNQPQHF.

The chain couples TRBV21-1 to TRBJ2-7; the tabulated D call, TRBD1, remains unverified against the DNA. TRBV21-1 is designated a pseudogene. The CDR3 consists of 12 residues. This CDR3 reads CATTRGAGEQYV. CDR3 nucleotide sequence: TGTGCCACCACTCGTGGGGCAGGTGAGCAGTACGTC.

The J gene is TRBJ2-1, the V gene TRBV21-1; whether TRBD2, the table's D call, matches the DNA was not checked. TRBV21-1 is a listed pseudogene. CDR3 length equals 13 residues. The CDR3 nucleotides read TGTGCCAGCAGGTGTCGGGGATGCAATGAGCAGTTCTTC. Protein sequence: CASRCRGCNEQFF.

This chain joins TRBV10-3 and TRBJ1-6; D perhaps matches TRBD1 (6 bases). This CDR3 is 13 amino acids long. Looked up from germline, CDR1 is ENHRY and CDR2 is SYGVKD. The V gene lost 4 bases and the J gene lost 7 bases, with 8 bases spanning the gap. The CDR3, as DNA: TGTGCCATCAGTGGGACAGTCAATTCACCCCTCCACTTT. The encoded protein is CAISGTVNSPLHF.

This clone was observed once. The V call is TRBV5-6, the J call TRBJ2-7; D may be TRBD1 (6 bases). CDR1 is SGHDT and CDR2 is YYEEEE in the germline V gene. This CDR3 is 14 amino acids long. Trimming took 0 bases from V and 4 from J, leaving 11 bases between them. CDR3: CASSLAQQGYEQYV. CDR3 DNA sequence: TGTGCCAGCAGCTTGGCCCAACAGGGATACGAGCAGTACGTC.